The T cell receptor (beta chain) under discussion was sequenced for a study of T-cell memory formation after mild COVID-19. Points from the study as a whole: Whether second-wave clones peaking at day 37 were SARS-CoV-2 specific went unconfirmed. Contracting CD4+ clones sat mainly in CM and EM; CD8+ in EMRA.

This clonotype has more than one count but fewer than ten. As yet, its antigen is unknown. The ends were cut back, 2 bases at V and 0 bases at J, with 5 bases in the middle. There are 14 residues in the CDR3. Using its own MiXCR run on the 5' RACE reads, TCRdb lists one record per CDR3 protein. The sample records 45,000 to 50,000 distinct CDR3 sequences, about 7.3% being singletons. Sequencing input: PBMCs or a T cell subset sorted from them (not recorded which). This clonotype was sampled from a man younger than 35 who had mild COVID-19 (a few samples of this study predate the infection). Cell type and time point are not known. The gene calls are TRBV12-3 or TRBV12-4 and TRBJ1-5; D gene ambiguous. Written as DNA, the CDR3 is TGTGCCAGCAGTTTATTGTATAGCAATCAGCCCCAGCATTTT. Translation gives CASSLLYSNQPQHF.